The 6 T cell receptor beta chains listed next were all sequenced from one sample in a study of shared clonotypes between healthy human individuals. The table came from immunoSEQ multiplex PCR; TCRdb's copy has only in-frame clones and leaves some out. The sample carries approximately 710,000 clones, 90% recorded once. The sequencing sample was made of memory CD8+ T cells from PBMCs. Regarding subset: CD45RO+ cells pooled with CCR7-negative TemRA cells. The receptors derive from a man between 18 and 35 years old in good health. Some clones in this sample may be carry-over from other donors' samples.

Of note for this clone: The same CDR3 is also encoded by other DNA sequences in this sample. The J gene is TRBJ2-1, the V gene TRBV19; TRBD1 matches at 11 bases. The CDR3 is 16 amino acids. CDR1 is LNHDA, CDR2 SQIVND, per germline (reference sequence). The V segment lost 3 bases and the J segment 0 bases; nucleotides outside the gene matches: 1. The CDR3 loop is CASSIGTGGSYNEQFF. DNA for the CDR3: TGTGCCAGTAGTATCGGGACAGGGGGCTCCTACAATGAGCAGTTCTTC.

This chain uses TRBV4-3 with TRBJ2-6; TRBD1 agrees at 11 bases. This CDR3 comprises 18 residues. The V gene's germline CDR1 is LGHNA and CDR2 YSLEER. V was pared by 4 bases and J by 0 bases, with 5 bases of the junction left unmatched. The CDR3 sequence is CASSPGTGGDSGANVLTF. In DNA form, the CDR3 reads TGCGCCAGCAGCCCCGGGACAGGGGGGGACTCTGGGGCCAACGTCCTGACTTTC.

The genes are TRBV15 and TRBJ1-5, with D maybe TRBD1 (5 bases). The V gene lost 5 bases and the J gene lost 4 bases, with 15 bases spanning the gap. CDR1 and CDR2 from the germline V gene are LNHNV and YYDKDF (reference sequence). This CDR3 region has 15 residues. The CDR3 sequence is CATSGGVLGNQPQHF. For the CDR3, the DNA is TGTGCCACCAGCGGGGGGGTCTTGGGAAATCAGCCCCAGCATTTT.

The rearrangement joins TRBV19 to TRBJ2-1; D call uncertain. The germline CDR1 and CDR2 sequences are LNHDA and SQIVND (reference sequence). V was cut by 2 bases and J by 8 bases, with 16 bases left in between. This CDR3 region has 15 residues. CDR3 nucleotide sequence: TGTGCCAGTAGTATAATTGCAGGTTCGGTCTATGAGCAGTTCTTC. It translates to CASSIIAGSVYEQFF.

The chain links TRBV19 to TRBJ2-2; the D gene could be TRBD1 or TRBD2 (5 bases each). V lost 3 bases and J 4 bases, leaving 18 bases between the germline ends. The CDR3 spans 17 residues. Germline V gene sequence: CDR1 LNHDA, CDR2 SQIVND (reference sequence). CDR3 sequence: CASSISPWGAGTGELFF. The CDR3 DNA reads TGTGCCAGTAGTATTAGCCCCTGGGGCGCGGGCACCGGGGAGCTGTTTTTT. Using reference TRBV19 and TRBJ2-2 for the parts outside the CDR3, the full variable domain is DGGITQSPKYLFRKEGQNVTLSCEQNLNHDAMYWYRQDPGQGLRLIYYSQIVNDFQKGDIAEGYSVSREKKESFPLTVTSAQKNPTAFYLCASSISPWGAGTGELFFGEGSRLTVL.

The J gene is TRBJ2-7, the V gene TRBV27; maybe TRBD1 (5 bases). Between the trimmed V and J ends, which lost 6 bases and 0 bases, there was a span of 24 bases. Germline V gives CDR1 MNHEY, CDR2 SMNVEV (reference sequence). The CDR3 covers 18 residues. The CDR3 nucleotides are TGTGCCAGCAGCTGGAGAGGCATCTCAGCAGGGCCCTCCTACGAGCAGTACTTC. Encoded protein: CASSWRGISAGPSYEQYF.